This TCR beta chain was documented in a study of post-analysis software for immune sequencing data. Background on the study: The courses of disease that were included comprised relapsing-remitting, secondary progressive and progressive-relapsing multiple sclerosis.

TCR beta cDNA libraries included unique molecular identifiers. TCRdb processed the PCR reads anew with MiXCR; each CDR3 protein has one entry. The sample holds hundreds of thousands of distinct CDR3 sequences; roughly 45% are singletons and the top ten take roughly an eighth. This clonotype was detected a few times. The antigen is undetermined. The V end was cut by 5 bases, the J end by 5 bases, with 16 bases between. CDR3 length: 13 amino acids. Germline assignment: CDR1 SQVTM and CDR2 ANQGSEA. General observations from the study: By F measure, samples from a shared preparation batch strongly co-clustered. Patients had higher frequencies than controls of a few TRBV segments, including TRBV5-6, TRBV5-1 and TRBV20-1. Relative to controls, patients with multiple sclerosis showed significantly lower normalized Chao1 diversity.

The sequence was collected from a girl aged 10 to 17 with multiple sclerosis. The chain uses TRBV29-1 and TRBJ2-7; D possibly matches TRBD1 or TRBD2 (5 bases each). Sequences were obtained from blood. CDR3 coding DNA: TGCAGCGTTTCCGGGACCCCCAGGGACGAGCAGTACTTC. Translating it yields CSVSGTPRDEQYF.